The 25 T cell receptor beta chains reported below all come from one sample, sequenced in a study of T cells in Graves' hyperthyroidism and ophthalmopathy. Amplified TCR beta CDR3 regions derived from RNA transcripts. Using the HTBI primer set, a first-round RT-PCR was run on the TCR CDR3. TCRdb recomputed calls from the multiplex PCR reads with MiXCR, one row per CDR3 protein. The table lists about 380,000 distinct CDR3 sequences, around 14% of them singletons. The specimen sequenced was blood. The receptors here all came from a woman in her sixties with Graves' hyperthyroidism.

In this sample, this clonotype turned up many times. The V call is TRBV27, the J call TRBJ1-5; 7 nucleotides agree with TRBD1. CDR3 length: 15 residues. Losses at the gene ends were 6 bases for V and 5 bases for J; bases not matched to a gene: 10. Germline CDR1 is MNHEY and CDR2 is SMNVEV (reference sequence). In DNA, the CDR3 is TGTGCCAGCAGATCCGGGACAGTCCCTTATCAGCCCCAGCATTTT. It translates to CASRSGTVPYQPQHF.

This clonotype was counted ten times or more. The gene calls are TRBV20-1 and TRBJ2-7; 8 nucleotides match TRBD1. V was clipped by 0 bases and J by 1 base; unmatched bases: 11. The CDR3 is 17 amino acids. Germline lookup yields CDR1 DFQATT and CDR2 SNEGSKA (reference sequence). DNA of the CDR3: TGCAGTGCTAGAGACGTACCCGGGACAGGTAGATCCTACGAGCAGTACTTC. Its translation: CSARDVPGTGRSYEQYF.

The sample holds many counts of this clonotype. This rearrangement joins TRBV12-3 or TRBV12-4 to TRBJ1-2; D is perhaps TRBD1 (6 bases). The CDR3 is 14 residues long. V dropped 1 base and J dropped 7 bases, with 13 bases sitting between them. The CDR3 sequence is CASSLVGGRFGYTF. The CDR3 nucleotides are TGTGCCAGCAGTTTAGTCGGGGGGCGGTTTGGCTACACCTTC.

This clonotype was seen repeatedly, ten times or more. The chain has TRBV11-2 and TRBJ2-1, with a tentative D call TRBD1 (6 bases). CDR1 is SGHAT and CDR2 is FQNNGV in the germline V gene. This CDR3 spans 17 amino acids. Between the trimmed V and J ends, which lost 4 bases and 0 bases, there was a span of 16 bases. CDR3 in amino acids: CASSYGQSGYSYNEQFF. CDR3 DNA sequence: TGTGCCAGCAGCTACGGACAGAGCGGATACTCCTACAATGAGCAGTTCTTC.

This clonotype showed up many times. The rearrangement links TRBV7-9 to TRBJ1-1, with D possibly matching TRBD1 (6 bases). CDR1 and CDR2 (germline): SEHNR, FQNEAQ (reference sequence). This CDR3 region has 14 residues. V gave up 1 base and J gave up 2 bases, with 8 bases separating them. CDR3 bases: TGTGCCAGCAGCTTAGTAGGGGGTAACACTGAAGCTTTCTTT. Amino acid sequence: CASSLVGGNTEAFF.

This clonotype was recorded many times. The chain carries TRBV20-1 and TRBJ2-5; D may be TRBD1 (5 bases). V was cut by 1 base and J by 4 bases, with 13 bases left in between. From germline, CDR1 is DFQATT and CDR2 SNEGSKA (reference sequence). The CDR3 totals 14 residues. CDR3 amino acids: CSARVAGILETQYF. The CDR3 DNA reads TGCAGTGCTAGAGTGGCAGGGATTTTAGAGACCCAGTACTTC.

This clonotype was seen at least ten times. The V call is TRBV12-3 or TRBV12-4, the J call TRBJ1-6; possible D gene TRBD1, 5 bases. This CDR3 region has 13 residues. Trimming stripped 5 bases from V and 9 bases from J, with 11 bases between. The CDR3 region is CASSKQGVSPLHF. The CDR3 DNA sequence: TGTGCCAGCAGTAAGCAGGGAGTTTCACCCCTCCACTTT.

There are many counts of this clonotype. The J gene is TRBJ2-3, the V gene TRBV30; weak D call: TRBD1 (6 bases). CDR1 and CDR2 (germline): GTSNPN, SVGIG (reference sequence). Between the trimmed V and J ends, which lost 6 bases and 4 bases, there was a span of 17 bases. The CDR3 covers 14 residues. DNA of the CDR3: TGTGCCTGCTGGGACACCCTCCACGCAGATACGCAGTATTTT. This sequence encodes CACWDTLHADTQYF. Full variable domain (rest looked up from reference TRBV30 and TRBJ2-3): SQTIHQWPATLVQPVGSPLSLECTVEGTSNPNLYWYRQAAGRGLQLLFYSVGIGQISSEVPQNLSASRPQDRQFILSSKKLLLSDSGFYLCACWDTLHADTQYFGPGTRLTVL.

This clonotype was found many times. The chain has TRBV6-1 and TRBJ2-7; D is perhaps TRBD1 (6 bases). The CDR3 runs to 15 residues. Between the trimmed V and J ends, which lost 5 bases and 0 bases, there was a span of 14 bases. Germline lookup yields CDR1 MNHNS and CDR2 SASEGT. CDR3 DNA: TGTGCCAGCAGTCTTCGGGACACCCTCTCCTACGAGCAGTACTTC. Translating gives CASSLRDTLSYEQYF.

This clonotype has a count of ten or more. The chain uses TRBV5-1 and TRBJ1-1; D remains ambiguous. This CDR3 has 15 residues. Germline V gene data show CDR1 as SGHRS and CDR2 as YFSETQ. Trimming pared 0 bases from V and 0 bases from J, leaving 9 bases between. This CDR3 reads CASSLDGDMNTEAFF. The DNA of the CDR3 is TGCGCCAGCAGCTTGGACGGGGATATGAACACTGAAGCTTTCTTT.

This chain uses TRBV6-4 with TRBJ2-1, with D perhaps assigned TRBD1 or TRBD2 (5 bases each). CDR1 MRHNA and CDR2 SNTAGT come from the germline V gene. V shed 0 bases and J shed 7 bases, with 10 bases lying between them. There are 14 residues in the CDR3. The CDR3 reads CASSDSRGTNEQFF. Here the CDR3 DNA reads TGTGCCAGCAGTGACTCGAGGGGAACTAATGAGCAGTTCTTC.

The rearrangement links TRBV5-1 to TRBJ2-1; 11 positions agree with TRBD1. The CDR3 is 15 residues long. With 6 bases clipped from V and 6 bases from J, the junction kept 8 bases outside the gene matches. The germline V gene encodes CDR1 SGHRS and CDR2 YFSETQ. CDR3 residues: CASNRGQGAGNEQFF. The DNA for the CDR3 is TGCGCCAGCAATCGAGGACAGGGGGCGGGCAATGAGCAGTTCTTC.

The chain carries TRBV7-3 and TRBJ2-2; D not certain. Germline lookup yields CDR1 SGHTA and CDR2 FQGTGA. The CDR3 has 14 residues. The ends were cut back, 5 bases at V and 1 base at J, with 8 bases in the middle. CDR3 DNA sequence: TGTGCCAGCAGCAAGGACGGGAACACCGGGGAGCTGTTTTTT. Protein product: CASSKDGNTGELFF.

The chain joins TRBV11-2 to TRBJ2-3; perhaps TRBD2 as D (6 bases). The V end was cut by 4 bases, the J end by 4 bases, with 12 bases between. The V gene's germline CDR1 is SGHAT and CDR2 FQNNGV. This CDR3 has 14 residues. CDR3 loop: CASSSSAGSDTQYF. The CDR3 nucleotides are TGTGCCAGCAGCTCGTCCGCGGGGTCAGATACGCAGTATTTT.

The V gene is TRBV12-5, the J gene TRBJ1-1, with 8 bases identical to TRBD1. The V segment lost 6 bases and the J segment 8 bases; nucleotides outside the gene matches: 11. Germline V gene data show CDR1 as LGHNT and CDR2 as FRNRAP. This CDR3 spans 14 amino acids. The CDR3 coding sequence is TGTGCTAGTGGGCGACAGGGGCATACTGGAGAAGCTTTCTTT. Amino acid sequence: CASGRQGHTGEAFF.

With regard to this clonotype: Being one base from a much bigger clone, this may be a read error. The chain joins TRBV5-4 to TRBJ1-4, with D possibly matching TRBD1 (5 bases). The CDR3 runs to 15 residues. Germline CDR1 and CDR2: SGHNT and YYREEE (reference sequence). In DNA, the CDR3 is TGTGCCAGCAGCTTGGGCCGGGACCTTAATGAAAAACCGTTTTTT. Translating gives CASSLGRDLNEKPFF.

The table lists this clonotype with a few counts. This chain links TRBV4-1 with TRBJ2-7; possible D gene TRBD1, 6 bases. V lost 2 bases and J 2 bases, leaving 13 bases between the germline ends. Germline V gene sequence: CDR1 MGHRA, CDR2 YSYEKL. This CDR3 spans 15 amino acids. DNA for the CDR3: TGCGCCAGCAGCCAACAGGGGCCTGTTACCTACGAGCAGTACTTC. The encoded protein is CASSQQGPVTYEQYF.

This clonotype was detected ten times or more. The genes are TRBV24-1 and TRBJ1-2; tentatively, D is TRBD1 (5 bases). CDR1 is KGHDR, CDR2 SFDVKD, per germline. Trimming took off 4 bases at V and 2 bases at J, with 7 bases between the two ends. The CDR3 has 13 residues. As DNA, the CDR3 is TGTGCCACCAGTGACCAGGGCAACTATGGCTACACCTTC. Amino acids: CATSDQGNYGYTF.

Ten or more counts support this clonotype. The chain carries TRBV20-1 and TRBJ2-7; the D gene could be TRBD1 or TRBD2 (6 bases each). CDR3 length: 16 residues. Between the trimmed V and J ends, which lost 3 bases and 3 bases, there was a span of 21 bases. The germline V gene encodes CDR1 DFQATT and CDR2 SNEGSKA (reference sequence). CDR3 nucleotide sequence: TGCAGTGCTAGTGTACTTCGACTAGACAGGAACTACGAGCAGTACTTC. It encodes CSASVLRLDRNYEQYF.

This clonotype was seen a few times. V gene TRBV25-1 combines with J gene TRBJ1-4; no clear D gene. This CDR3 contains 15 residues. The germline gives CDR1 MGHDK, CDR2 SYGVNS. The ends were cut back, 2 bases at V and 2 bases at J, with 9 bases in the middle. This chain's CDR3 is CASSEGGSTNEKLFF. In nucleotides, the CDR3 is TGTGCCAGCAGTGAAGGCGGATCTACTAATGAAAAACTGTTTTTT.

This clonotype was detected ten times or more. The J gene is TRBJ2-2, the V gene TRBV7-2, with D hard to call. V dropped 2 bases and J dropped 1 base, with 5 bases sitting between them. CDR1 SGHTA and CDR2 FQGNSA come from the germline V gene. The CDR3 runs 14 residues. The CDR3 is CASSLRRNTGELFF. The CDR3 coding sequence is TGTGCCAGCAGCTTACGCAGGAACACCGGGGAGCTGTTTTTT.

Regarding this clonotype: At one boundary the junction diverges from the germline segment, which might be a read error. CDR3 sequence (DNA): TGTGCCCGGAGTCCTAGCGACTCCTACGAGCAGTACTTC. This gives the protein CARSPSDSYEQYF. The chain combines TRBV30 with TRBJ2-7, with a weak D call TRBD2 (6 bases). Germline CDR1 is GTSNPN and CDR2 is SVGIG (reference sequence). The CDR3 consists of 13 residues. Looking up the rest from reference TRBV30 and TRBJ2-7 gives the full variable domain: SQTIHQWPATLVQPVGSPLSLECTVEGTSNPNLYWYRQAAGRGLQLLFYSVGIGQISSEVPQNLSASRPQDRQFILSSKKLLLSDSGFYLCARSPSDSYEQYFGPGTRLTVT.

This clonotype was seen only once. This chain connects TRBV4-1 to TRBJ2-4; D could derive from TRBD1 or TRBD2 (6 bases each). V was clipped by 1 base and J by 0 bases, with 13 bases between them. The CDR3 has 17 residues. Germline lookup yields CDR1 MGHRA and CDR2 YSYEKL. The DNA for the CDR3 is TGCGCCAGCAGCCAAGGGTACGGGGGCCTAGCCAAAAACATTCAGTACTTC. Translated, it gives CASSQGYGGLAKNIQYF.

V is TRBV15 and J is TRBJ2-5; 9 positions match TRBD2. In germline, CDR1 is LNHNV, CDR2 YYDKDF (reference sequence). This CDR3 is built from 18 residues. J was trimmed by 4 bases and V by 5 bases; bases with no gene match: 17. CDR3 bases: TGTGCCACCAGCCCTCTAAGGGGAACGGGACTAGCAACAGAGACCCAGTACTTC. Amino acid sequence: CATSPLRGTGLATETQYF.

There are many counts of this clonotype. The chain has TRBV7-9 and TRBJ2-3, with D uncertain. V lost 0 bases, J lost 7 bases, and 2 bases lay in between. Germline CDR1 is SEHNR and CDR2 is FQNEAQ (reference sequence). CDR3 size: 11 residues. The CDR3 reads CASSLANTQYF. The CDR3 nucleotides read TGTGCCAGCAGCTTAGCTAATACGCAGTATTTT.